Below, 7 T cell receptor beta chains from the same sample are listed, as sequenced in a study of cytomegalovirus exposure and HLA in healthy donors. The PCR contained 60 Vbeta and 13 Jbeta primers. Sequenced by immunoSEQ multiplex PCR; TCRdb stores in-frame clones only, minus some. The sample holds roughly 110,000 clones, roughly 83% seen once. Sequenced sample: PBMCs. The receptor set was obtained from a woman aged 18-35 years in good health and CMV-seropositive.

The J gene is TRBJ1-4, the V gene TRBV4-2, with D unclear. Germline V gene data show CDR1 as LGHNA and CDR2 as YNFKEQ. The CDR3 contains 16 residues. The ends were cut back, 0 bases at V and 8 bases at J, with 16 bases in the middle. CDR3 DNA sequence: TGTGCCAGCAGCCAAGAAGAAGGATCGTTGGAGGAAAAACTGTTTTTT. This translates into CASSQEEGSLEEKLFF.

The V gene is TRBV28, the J gene TRBJ1-4; TRBD1 is a possible D gene (6 bases). This CDR3 spans 15 amino acids. CDR1 and CDR2 (germline): MDHEN, SYDVKM. V was pared by 2 bases and J by 6 bases, with 13 bases between. The CDR3 DNA reads TGTGCCAGCAGTTTAGCGGGGGAGGGGGATGAAAAACTGTTTTTT. This encodes CASSLAGEGDEKLFF.

The chain combines TRBV9 with TRBJ1-1; D gene uncertain. CDR1 is SGDLS and CDR2 is YYNGEE in the germline V gene. Trimming shortened V by 4 bases and J by 0 bases, and 16 bases separated the two germline ends. The CDR3 runs 16 residues. CDR3 in amino acids: CASSPIPGSLNTEAFF. In DNA form, the CDR3 reads TGTGCCAGCAGCCCTATACCGGGGAGTTTGAACACTGAAGCTTTCTTT.

V is TRBV7-2 and J is TRBJ1-3; TRBD1 matches at 9 bases. This CDR3 contains 13 residues. Germline V gene sequence: CDR1 SGHTA, CDR2 FQGNSA. After removal of 5 bases from V and 4 bases from J, the junction contained 0 bases not matched to a gene. CDR3: CASSGQGGNTIYF. CDR3 bases: TGTGCCAGCAGCGGACAGGGGGGAAACACCATATATTTT.

CDR3 protein: CASSGGPGKYYGYTF. The CDR3 region has the DNA TGTGCCAGCAGTGGGGGTCCGGGAAAGTACTATGGCTACACCTTC. The chain joins TRBV25-1 to TRBJ1-2; D is undetermined. The germline V gene encodes CDR1 MGHDK and CDR2 SYGVNS. Trimming cost V 4 bases and J 3 bases, with 15 bases left between them. The CDR3 covers 15 residues.

This clone came up a few times. V is TRBV14 and J is TRBJ2-2; 8 bases map to TRBD2. The V gene end was trimmed by 11 bases and the J gene end by 7 bases; junction bases not matched to a gene: 9. The CDR3 extends over 13 amino acids. Per germline, CDR1 SGHDN and CDR2 FVKESK. CDR3 protein: CASQKRGNGELFF. The CDR3 DNA reads as TGTGCCTCCCAAAAGCGGGGGAACGGGGAGCTGTTTTTT.

This chain links TRBV5-1 with TRBJ2-7; 8 bases line up with TRBD1. Germline values: CDR1 SGHRS, CDR2 YFSETQ. This CDR3 contains 14 residues. Trimming cost V 4 bases and J 4 bases; bases outside gene matches: 7. The CDR3: CASSPDRVKYEQYF. The CDR3 DNA reads TGCGCCAGCAGCCCGGACAGGGTAAAGTACGAGCAGTACTTC.